These T cell receptor beta chains were read from a single sample in a study of monozygotic twins with cystic fibrosis. Some clones are missing from TCRdb's copy, which holds only in-frame ones; the method was immunoSEQ multiplex PCR. In the table there are approximately 36,000 clones, around nine tenths of which are singletons. Material for sequencing was blood. All receptors derive from a boy between 2 and 10 years old with cystic fibrosis. Both conserved end residues are part of each CDR3. Fields, in order: D gene, V gene, clone size, J gene, CDR3 protein, CDR3 DNA. D genes are given only for firm matches. Where a row states a size, it is once, few, many or the class of an expanded clone; other rows omit it.

d_call: TRBD1
v_call: TRBV2
clone_size: -
j_call: TRBJ1-5
cdr3_aa: CASRTGGYNQPQHF
cdr3_nt: TGTGCCAGCCGGACAGGGGGCTATAATCAGCCCCAGCATTTT

d_call: TRBD1
v_call: TRBV19
clone_size: -
j_call: TRBJ2-7
cdr3_aa: CASSKEPGTAYEQYF
cdr3_nt: TGTGCCAGTAGCAAAGAACCCGGGACAGCCTACGAGCAGTACTTC

d_call: TRBD1
v_call: TRBV14
clone_size: -
j_call: TRBJ2-7
cdr3_aa: CASSQLGQISYEQYF
cdr3_nt: TGTGCCAGCAGCCAACTGGGACAGATCTCCTACGAGCAGTACTTC

d_call: -
v_call: TRBV12-5
clone_size: -
j_call: TRBJ2-5
cdr3_aa: CASGLARAQETQYF
cdr3_nt: TGTGCTAGTGGTTTGGCCAGGGCCCAAGAGACCCAGTACTTC

d_call: -
v_call: TRBV19
clone_size: -
j_call: TRBJ1-2
cdr3_aa: CASATGILTYGYTF
cdr3_nt: TGTGCCAGCGCTACAGGGATCTTAACCTATGGCTACACCTTC

d_call: -
v_call: TRBV12-5
clone_size: -
j_call: TRBJ2-7
cdr3_aa: CASGLVPTNRQLYEQYF
cdr3_nt: TGTGCTAGTGGTTTGGTACCAACGAACCGGCAACTCTACGAGCAGTACTTC

d_call: -
v_call: TRBV29-1
clone_size: -
j_call: TRBJ1-2
cdr3_aa: CSVGSGEGYTF
cdr3_nt: TGCAGCGTTGGATCTGGGGAAGGCTACACCTTC

d_call: TRBD1
v_call: TRBV7-6
clone_size: once
j_call: TRBJ1-5
cdr3_aa: CASSLGTGGDGQPQHF
cdr3_nt: TGTGCCAGCAGCTTAGGGACAGGGGGCGATGGTCAGCCCCAGCATTTT

d_call: TRBD1
v_call: TRBV6-1
clone_size: -
j_call: TRBJ1-1
cdr3_aa: CASSEYGQGATEAFF
cdr3_nt: TGTGCCAGCAGTGAATATGGACAGGGGGCCACTGAAGCTTTCTTT

d_call: -
v_call: TRBV5-5
clone_size: -
j_call: TRBJ2-3
cdr3_aa: CASQSFRLAFNSTDTQYF
cdr3_nt: TGTGCCAGCCAAAGCTTCCGTTTAGCCTTCAACAGCACAGATACGCAGTATTTT

d_call: TRBD1
v_call: TRBV6-6
clone_size: once
j_call: TRBJ1-2
cdr3_aa: CASSRRTGPRDYGYTF
cdr3_nt: TGTGCCAGCAGCCGACGGACAGGGCCTCGTGACTATGGCTACACCTTC

d_call: -
v_call: TRBV4-2
clone_size: -
j_call: TRBJ1-3
cdr3_aa: CASSQGIGTGNTIYF
cdr3_nt: TGTGCCAGCAGCCAAGGAATAGGGACTGGAAACACCATATATTTT

d_call: TRBD1
v_call: TRBV5-4
clone_size: -
j_call: TRBJ1-2
cdr3_aa: CASSHDRDYGYTF
cdr3_nt: TGTGCCAGCAGCCACGACAGGGACTATGGCTACACCTTC

d_call: TRBD1
v_call: TRBV27
clone_size: -
j_call: TRBJ2-7
cdr3_aa: CASSLWDSSYEQYF
cdr3_nt: TGTGCCAGCAGTTTATGGGACAGCTCCTACGAGCAGTACTTC

d_call: -
v_call: TRBV6-5
clone_size: -
j_call: TRBJ1-2
cdr3_aa: CASSWTEKDYGYTF
cdr3_nt: TGTGCCAGCAGCTGGACGGAGAAGGACTATGGCTACACCTTC

d_call: -
v_call: TRBV18
clone_size: -
j_call: TRBJ2-5
cdr3_aa: CASTDGVWETQYF
cdr3_nt: TGTGCCAGCACAGACGGGGTCTGGGAGACCCAGTACTTC

d_call: -
v_call: TRBV2
clone_size: once
j_call: TRBJ1-2
cdr3_aa: CASSERANYGYTF
cdr3_nt: TGTGCCAGCAGTGAGAGAGCTAACTATGGCTACACCTTC

d_call: TRBD1
v_call: TRBV19
clone_size: once
j_call: TRBJ1-4
cdr3_aa: CASRQGVITNEKLFF
cdr3_nt: TGTGCCAGTCGACAGGGGGTAATCACTAATGAAAAACTGTTTTTT

d_call: TRBD2
v_call: TRBV7-9
clone_size: once
j_call: TRBJ2-1
cdr3_aa: CASSGGTSGTYNEQFF
cdr3_nt: TGTGCCAGCAGCGGAGGGACTAGCGGAACCTACAATGAGCAGTTCTTC

d_call: -
v_call: TRBV29-1
clone_size: -
j_call: TRBJ1-3
cdr3_aa: CSGTSSSGNTIYF
cdr3_nt: TGCAGCGGGACTTCCAGCTCTGGAAACACCATATATTTT

d_call: -
v_call: TRBV16
clone_size: -
j_call: TRBJ1-1
cdr3_aa: CASSQSSLGGRAFF
cdr3_nt: TGTGCCAGCAGCCAATCAAGCCTCGGGGGGCGAGCTTTCTTT

d_call: -
v_call: TRBV27
clone_size: -
j_call: TRBJ2-3
cdr3_aa: CASSSSPRVFPDTQYF
cdr3_nt: TGTGCCAGCAGTTCCTCTCCCAGGGTATTCCCAGATACGCAGTATTTT

d_call: TRBD2
v_call: TRBV4-3
clone_size: -
j_call: TRBJ2-7
cdr3_aa: CASGTSGTGEQYF
cdr3_nt: TGCGCCAGCGGGACTAGCGGGACGGGCGAGCAGTACTTC

d_call: TRBD1
v_call: TRBV11-2
clone_size: -
j_call: TRBJ1-1
cdr3_aa: CASSKQDREGRAFF
cdr3_nt: TGTGCCAGCAGCAAACAGGACAGGGAAGGCAGAGCTTTCTTT

d_call: -
v_call: TRBV7-8
clone_size: -
j_call: TRBJ2-1
cdr3_aa: CASSLVGDNEQFF
cdr3_nt: TGTGCCAGCAGCTTAGTAGGGGACAATGAGCAGTTCTTC

d_call: -
v_call: TRBV2
clone_size: -
j_call: TRBJ2-7
cdr3_aa: CASSRQTKSSYEQYF
cdr3_nt: TGTGCCAGCAGTCGACAGACGAAGAGCTCCTACGAGCAGTACTTC

d_call: -
v_call: TRBV5-4
clone_size: -
j_call: TRBJ2-5
cdr3_aa: CASSLGDVKETQYF
cdr3_nt: TGTGCCAGCAGCTTGGGGGACGTCAAAGAGACCCAGTACTTC

d_call: -
v_call: TRBV4-1
clone_size: -
j_call: TRBJ2-2
cdr3_aa: CASSQVDKGPDLGELFF
cdr3_nt: TGCGCCAGCAGCCAAGTGGACAAAGGGCCAGACCTCGGGGAGCTGTTTTTT

d_call: -
v_call: TRBV5-4
clone_size: -
j_call: TRBJ2-3
cdr3_aa: CASSFFTSSTDTQYF
cdr3_nt: TGTGCCAGCAGCTTTTTTACGTCTAGCACAGATACGCAGTATTTT

d_call: -
v_call: TRBV5-8
clone_size: -
j_call: TRBJ1-2
cdr3_aa: CASSLRAGYTF
cdr3_nt: TGTGCCAGCAGCTTGCGGGCCGGCTACACCTTC

d_call: TRBD1
v_call: TRBV7-9
clone_size: -
j_call: TRBJ2-7
cdr3_aa: CASSLALLRDSPWEQYF
cdr3_nt: TGTGCCAGCAGCTTAGCACTACTTAGGGACAGCCCTTGGGAGCAGTACTTC

d_call: TRBD2
v_call: TRBV5-1
clone_size: -
j_call: TRBJ2-7
cdr3_aa: CASSLASLAGAAYEQYF
cdr3_nt: TGCGCCAGCAGCTTGGCCTCGCTAGCGGGGGCCGCCTACGAGCAGTACTTC

d_call: -
v_call: TRBV11-3
clone_size: -
j_call: TRBJ2-7
cdr3_aa: CASSLGRGADEQYF
cdr3_nt: TGTGCCAGCAGCTTAGGGAGGGGTGCGGACGAGCAGTACTTC

d_call: TRBD1
v_call: TRBV27
clone_size: -
j_call: TRBJ2-7
cdr3_aa: CASSSFGQGKPYEQYF
cdr3_nt: TGTGCCAGCAGTTCCTTTGGACAGGGGAAACCTTACGAGCAGTACTTC

d_call: -
v_call: TRBV6-5
clone_size: few
j_call: TRBJ1-5
cdr3_aa: CASSSQVRQPQHF
cdr3_nt: TGTGCCAGCAGCTCACAGGTTAGGCAGCCCCAGCATTTT

d_call: -
v_call: TRBV4-2
clone_size: -
j_call: TRBJ1-3
cdr3_aa: CASSQGVLAAGGNTIYF
cdr3_nt: TGTGCCAGCAGCCAAGGCGTGCTAGCCGCGGGGGGAAACACCATATATTTT

d_call: -
v_call: TRBV6-6
clone_size: -
j_call: TRBJ2-3
cdr3_aa: CASNGLGGTDTQYF
cdr3_nt: TGTGCCAGCAATGGACTAGGGGGGACAGATACGCAGTATTTT

d_call: TRBD1
v_call: TRBV27
clone_size: -
j_call: TRBJ2-7
cdr3_aa: CASSRDSSYEQYF
cdr3_nt: TGTGCCAGCAGCCGGGACAGCTCCTACGAGCAGTACTTC

d_call: -
v_call: TRBV7-9
clone_size: once
j_call: TRBJ2-5
cdr3_aa: CASSPGTNQETQYF
cdr3_nt: TGTGCCAGCAGCCCAGGGACAAACCAAGAGACCCAGTACTTC

d_call: -
v_call: TRBV7-8
clone_size: -
j_call: TRBJ2-7
cdr3_aa: CASSPPDRYDYEQYF
cdr3_nt: TGTGCCAGCAGCCCCCCGGACAGATACGACTACGAGCAGTACTTC

d_call: -
v_call: TRBV19
clone_size: -
j_call: TRBJ1-3
cdr3_aa: CASSASYKASGNTIYF
cdr3_nt: TGTGCCAGTAGTGCGAGCTACAAGGCCTCTGGAAACACCATATATTTT

d_call: -
v_call: TRBV4-2
clone_size: -
j_call: TRBJ1-3
cdr3_aa: CASSQVAGTGNTIYF
cdr3_nt: TGTGCCAGCAGCCAAGTTGCTGGGACTGGAAACACCATATATTTT

d_call: -
v_call: TRBV5-6
clone_size: -
j_call: TRBJ2-7
cdr3_aa: CASSLGGGPYEQYF
cdr3_nt: TGTGCCAGCAGCTTAGGTGGAGGGCCCTACGAGCAGTACTTC

d_call: -
v_call: TRBV5-8
clone_size: -
j_call: TRBJ1-1
cdr3_aa: CASSLAFFNTANTEAFF
cdr3_nt: TGTGCCAGCAGCTTGGCCTTCTTTAACACAGCGAACACTGAAGCTTTCTTT

d_call: -
v_call: TRBV6-1
clone_size: -
j_call: TRBJ1-1
cdr3_aa: CASSPMGTEAFF
cdr3_nt: TGTGCCAGCAGCCCCATGGGCACTGAAGCTTTCTTT

d_call: TRBD2
v_call: TRBV5-1
clone_size: -
j_call: TRBJ2-3
cdr3_aa: CASSLKSLAGSEDTDTQYF
cdr3_nt: TGCGCCAGCAGCTTGAAGTCGCTAGCGGGGTCAGAAGACACAGATACGCAGTATTTT

d_call: -
v_call: TRBV29-1
clone_size: -
j_call: TRBJ2-1
cdr3_aa: CSVGEYNEQFF
cdr3_nt: TGCAGCGTTGGGGAGTACAATGAGCAGTTCTTC

d_call: TRBD1
v_call: TRBV29-1
clone_size: -
j_call: TRBJ2-7
cdr3_aa: CSVGTGGTNEQYF
cdr3_nt: TGCAGCGTTGGGACAGGGGGGACGAACGAGCAGTACTTC

d_call: TRBD2
v_call: TRBV5-4
clone_size: -
j_call: TRBJ2-1
cdr3_aa: CASSGTAGGYEQFF
cdr3_nt: TGTGCCAGCAGCGGCACCGCCGGGGGGTATGAGCAGTTCTTC

d_call: TRBD1
v_call: TRBV18
clone_size: -
j_call: TRBJ1-6
cdr3_aa: CASSPTGGQGNNSPLHF
cdr3_nt: TGTGCCAGCTCACCGACCGGGGGACAGGGAAATAATTCACCCCTCCACTTT